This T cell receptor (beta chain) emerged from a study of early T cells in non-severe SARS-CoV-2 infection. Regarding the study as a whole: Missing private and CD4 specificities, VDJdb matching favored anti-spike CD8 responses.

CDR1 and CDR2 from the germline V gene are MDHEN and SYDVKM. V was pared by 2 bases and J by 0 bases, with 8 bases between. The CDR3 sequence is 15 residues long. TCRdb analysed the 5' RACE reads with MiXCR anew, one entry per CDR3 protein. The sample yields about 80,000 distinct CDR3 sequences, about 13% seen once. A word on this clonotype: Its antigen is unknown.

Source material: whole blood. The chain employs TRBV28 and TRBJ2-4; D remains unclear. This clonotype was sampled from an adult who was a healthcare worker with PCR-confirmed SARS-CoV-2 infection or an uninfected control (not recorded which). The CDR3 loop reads CASSLTTAAKNIQYF. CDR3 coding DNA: TGTGCCAGCAGTTTAACCACAGCAGCCAAAAACATTCAGTACTTC. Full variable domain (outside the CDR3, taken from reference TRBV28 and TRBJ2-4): DVKVTQSSRYLVKRTGEKVFLECVQDMDHENMFWYRQDPGLGLRLIYFSYDVKMKEKGDIPEGYSVSREKKERFSLILESASTNQTSMYLCASSLTTAAKNIQYFGAGTRLSVL.